The 13 T cell receptor beta chains below come from one sample, sequenced in a study of cytomegalovirus exposure and HLA in healthy donors. The PCR contained 60 Vbeta and 13 Jbeta primers. Measured with immunoSEQ multiplex PCR; TCRdb has only the in-frame clones, and not every one. The sample lists roughly 120,000 clones, roughly four fifths occurring once. The sample taken for sequencing was PBMCs. The receptors here all came from a man aged 35-49 years in good health and CMV-seronegative.

In its sample, this clone was seen a few times. V and J are TRBV6-5 and TRBJ1-1; D uncertain. CDR1 and CDR2 from the germline V gene are MNHEY and SVGAGI. V was pared by 6 bases and J by 10 bases, with 18 bases between. The CDR3 extends over 13 amino acids. DNA for the CDR3: TGTGCCAGCAGCGAACTAGGGAGGTTTTCAGCTTTCTTT. Translated: CASSELGRFSAFF.

This chain uses TRBV9 with TRBJ2-2; 7 nucleotides agree with TRBD2. The CDR3 is made up of 13 amino acids. V shed 7 bases and J 5 bases; nucleotides not matched to a gene: 5. Germline CDR1 reads SGDLS; CDR2 reads YYNGEE. The CDR3 loop reads CASGGEGTGELFF. For the CDR3, the DNA is TGTGCCAGCGGCGGGGAGGGAACCGGGGAGCTGTTTTTT.

This chain links TRBV4-3 with TRBJ2-5; TRBD2 agrees at 9 bases. This CDR3 comprises 15 residues. Germline CDR1 and CDR2: LGHNA and YSLEER. The trim removed 6 bases at V and 14 bases at J, leaving 19 bases unmatched. The CDR3 sequence: CASRGSGGGVRWGYF. Here the CDR3 DNA reads TGCGCCAGCAGAGGTAGCGGCGGGGGGGTAAGATGGGGATACTTC.

This clone was recorded only once. The chain recombines TRBV18 with TRBJ2-5, with TRBD2 as a possible D gene (6 bases). The V end lost 0 bases, the J end lost 4 bases, and 12 bases lay between the germline ends. The CDR3 runs 15 residues. Looked up from germline, CDR1 is KGHSH and CDR2 is LQKENI. In DNA form, the CDR3 reads TGTGCCAGCTCACCACCGGGACTGCCGAGAGAGACCCAGTACTTC. Translation gives CASSPPGLPRETQYF.

This CDR3 is CATSSFRNYEQYF. Here the CDR3 DNA reads TGTGCCACCAGCAGCTTCAGGAACTACGAGCAGTACTTC. The chain recombines TRBV15 with TRBJ2-7; D is uncertain. With 3 bases removed from V and 3 bases from J, the gap between germline ends came to 9 bases. There are 13 residues in the CDR3. Germline CDR1 is LNHNV and CDR2 is YYDKDF (reference sequence).

The rearrangement uses TRBV28 and TRBJ1-6; tentatively, D is TRBD1 (6 bases). Germline CDR1 reads MDHEN; CDR2 reads SYDVKM. Trimming cost V 5 bases and J 7 bases, with 15 bases left between them. This CDR3 has 15 amino acids. CDR3 sequence reads: CASSLQQGLNSPLHF. DNA of the CDR3: TGTGCCAGCAGTCTACAACAGGGATTGAATTCACCCCTCCACTTT.

The chain links TRBV28 to TRBJ1-1; no clear D gene. Germline V CDR1 and CDR2: MDHEN, SYDVKM. The CDR3 covers 16 residues. V lost 3 bases and J lost 0, with 14 bases in between. The CDR3 here is CASSFPARSMNTEAFF. In nucleotides, the CDR3 is TGTGCCAGCAGTTTCCCCGCGCGATCCATGAACACTGAAGCTTTCTTT.

The rearrangement links TRBV29-1 to TRBJ1-2; maybe TRBD1 (5 bases). Deletions cut 5 bases from V and 8 bases from J, with 21 bases between. This CDR3 has 14 amino acids. Germline CDR1 and CDR2: SQVTM and ANQGSEA. The CDR3 is CSVLIGGGIGGYTF. The CDR3 DNA reads TGCAGCGTTCTAATCGGGGGGGGAATCGGAGGCTACACCTTC.

CDR3 protein: CASRPPGGRANEQFF. CDR3 sequence (DNA): TGTGCCAGCAGGCCCCCGGGGGGGAGAGCGAATGAGCAGTTCTTC. The chain combines TRBV28 with TRBJ2-1, with 8 nucleotides matching TRBD2. J was trimmed by 7 bases and V by 6 bases; bases with no gene match: 11. The CDR3 length is 15 residues. CDR1 is MDHEN, CDR2 SYDVKM, per germline.

J is TRBJ1-1 and V is TRBV30, with D unclear. The length of the CDR3 is 14 residues. The ends were cut back, 0 bases at V and 5 bases at J, with 13 bases in the middle. The germline gives CDR1 GTSNPN, CDR2 SVGIG (reference sequence). The CDR3 loop is CAWSVLDPRTEAFF. In DNA form, the CDR3 reads TGTGCCTGGAGTGTACTCGATCCCCGGACTGAAGCTTTCTTT.

V usage is TRBV28 and J usage is TRBJ2-3; 7 positions match TRBD2. CDR1 is MDHEN, CDR2 SYDVKM, per germline. The junction had 0 bases not matched to a gene; V was cut back by 5 bases and J by 4 bases. The CDR3 is 12 amino acids. This CDR3 reads CASSTSADTQYF. The DNA for the CDR3 is TGTGCCAGCAGTACTAGCGCAGATACGCAGTATTTT.

The chain links TRBV10-2 to TRBJ2-5, with 7 bases lining up with TRBD2. Germline V gene lookup returns CDR1 WSHSY and CDR2 SAAADI. V was pared by 6 bases and J by 3 bases, with 7 bases of the junction left unmatched. The CDR3 has 14 residues. This CDR3 is CASSRIRGEETQYF. CDR3 bases: TGCGCCAGCAGCAGAATTCGGGGGGAAGAGACCCAGTACTTC.

The rearrangement links TRBV9 to TRBJ1-3; D possibly corresponds to TRBD1 (6 bases). Trimming cost V 4 bases and J 0 bases, with 17 bases left between them. CDR1 and CDR2 (germline): SGDLS, YYNGEE. This CDR3 comprises 17 residues. The CDR3 DNA is TGTGCCAGCAGCCCCGGTACTGGGACAATCTCTGGAAACACCATATATTTT. Its protein is CASSPGTGTISGNTIYF.